Following are 2 T cell receptor beta chains from one sample sequenced in a study of T-cell memory formation after mild COVID-19. TCRdb reprocessed the 5' RACE reads with MiXCR, giving one entry per CDR3 protein. The table shows about 400,000 distinct CDR3 sequences, with about 15% occurring only once. Sample: PBMCs or a T cell subset sorted from them (not recorded which). The receptors were sampled from a man younger than 35 who had mild COVID-19 (a few samples of this study predate the infection). Cell type and time point are not known.

The V gene is TRBV7-7, the J gene TRBJ2-3; 10 nucleotides match TRBD2. The CDR3 spans 16 residues. Per the germline V gene, CDR1 is SSHAT and CDR2 is FNYEAQ (reference sequence). Trimming cost V 5 bases and J 6 bases; bases outside gene matches: 11. The DNA of the CDR3 is TGTGCCAGCAGCCCTCGAGCGGGGGGGCCGGGCGATACGCAGTATTTT. It encodes CASSPRAGGPGDTQYF.

This clonotype appeared a few times. The chain carries TRBV5-8 and TRBJ2-5; tentative D call: TRBD2 (6 bases). Germline V lookup: CDR1 SGHTS, CDR2 YDEGEE. There are 12 residues in the CDR3. V lost 4 bases, J lost 7 bases, and 11 bases lay in between. CDR3 nucleotides: TGTGCCAGCAGCCAAGCGGAGGGGACCCAGTACTTC. Translated, it gives CASSQAEGTQYF.